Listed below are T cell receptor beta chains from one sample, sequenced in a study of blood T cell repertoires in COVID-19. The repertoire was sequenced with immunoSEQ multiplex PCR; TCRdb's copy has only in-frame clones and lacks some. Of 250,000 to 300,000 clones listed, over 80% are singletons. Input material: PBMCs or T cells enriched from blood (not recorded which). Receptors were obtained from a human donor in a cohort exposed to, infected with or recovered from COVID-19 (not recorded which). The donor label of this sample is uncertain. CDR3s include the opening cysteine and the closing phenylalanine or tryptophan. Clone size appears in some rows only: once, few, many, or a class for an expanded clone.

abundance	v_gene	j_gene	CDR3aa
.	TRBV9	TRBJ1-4	CASSKTRGTFNEKLFF
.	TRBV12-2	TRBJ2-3	CASRFDRDPGLTDTQYF
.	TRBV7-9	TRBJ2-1	CASSPPMTSGGAYNEQFF
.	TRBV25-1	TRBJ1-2	CATAGTGLYGYTF
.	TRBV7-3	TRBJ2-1	CASSPAAGGLERQFF
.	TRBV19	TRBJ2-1	CASSILGTSGVSYNEQFF
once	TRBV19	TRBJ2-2	CASSTRLAGGRTGELFF
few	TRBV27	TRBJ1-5	CASSLRENQPQHF
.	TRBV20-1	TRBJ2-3	CSASPALTDTQYF
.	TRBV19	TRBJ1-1	CASSIADREAFF